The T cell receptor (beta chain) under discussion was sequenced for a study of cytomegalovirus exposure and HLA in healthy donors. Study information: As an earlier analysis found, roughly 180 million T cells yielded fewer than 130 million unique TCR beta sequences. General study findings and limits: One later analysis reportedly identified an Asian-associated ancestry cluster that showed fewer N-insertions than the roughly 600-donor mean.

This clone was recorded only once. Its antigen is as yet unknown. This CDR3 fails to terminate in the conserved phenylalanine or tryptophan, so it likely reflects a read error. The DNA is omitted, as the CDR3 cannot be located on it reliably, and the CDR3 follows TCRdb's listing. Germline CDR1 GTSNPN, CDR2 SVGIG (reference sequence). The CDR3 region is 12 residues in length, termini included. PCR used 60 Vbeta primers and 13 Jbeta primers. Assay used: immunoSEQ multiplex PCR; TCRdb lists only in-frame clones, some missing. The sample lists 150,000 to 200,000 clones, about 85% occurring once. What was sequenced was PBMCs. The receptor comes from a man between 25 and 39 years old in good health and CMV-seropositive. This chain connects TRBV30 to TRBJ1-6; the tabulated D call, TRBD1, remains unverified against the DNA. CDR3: CAWSVNPTKGTG.